The clone carrying this T cell receptor beta chain was seen a handful of times. The antigen is undetermined. This specimen comes from a study of T cells in Graves' hyperthyroidism and ophthalmopathy. Overall study findings and caveats: From stable hyperthyroidism, ophthalmopathy was separated by a 13 V-J model.

Graves' hyperthyroidism is called stable when ophthalmopathy does not progress within 18 months. The TCR beta CDR3 regions underwent amplification using RNA transcripts as the source. The HTBI primer set drove a first-round RT-PCR of the TCR CDR3. MiXCR was run by TCRdb on the multiplex PCR reads, yielding one entry per CDR3 protein. The sample holds around 340,000 distinct CDR3 sequences, around 16% seen once. The CDR3 loop spans 15 amino acids. V lost 0 bases, J lost 7 bases, and 13 bases lay in between. CDR1 is SGDLS, CDR2 YYNGEE, per germline. The sequencing sample was made of blood. This sequence originates from a man aged 25-40 years with Graves' hyperthyroidism. V is TRBV9 and J is TRBJ2-2, with D perhaps TRBD2 (6 bases). The CDR3 here is CASSVETPGGGELFF. The CDR3 DNA is TGTGCCAGCAGCGTAGAAACCCCCGGGGGCGGGGAGCTGTTTTTT.